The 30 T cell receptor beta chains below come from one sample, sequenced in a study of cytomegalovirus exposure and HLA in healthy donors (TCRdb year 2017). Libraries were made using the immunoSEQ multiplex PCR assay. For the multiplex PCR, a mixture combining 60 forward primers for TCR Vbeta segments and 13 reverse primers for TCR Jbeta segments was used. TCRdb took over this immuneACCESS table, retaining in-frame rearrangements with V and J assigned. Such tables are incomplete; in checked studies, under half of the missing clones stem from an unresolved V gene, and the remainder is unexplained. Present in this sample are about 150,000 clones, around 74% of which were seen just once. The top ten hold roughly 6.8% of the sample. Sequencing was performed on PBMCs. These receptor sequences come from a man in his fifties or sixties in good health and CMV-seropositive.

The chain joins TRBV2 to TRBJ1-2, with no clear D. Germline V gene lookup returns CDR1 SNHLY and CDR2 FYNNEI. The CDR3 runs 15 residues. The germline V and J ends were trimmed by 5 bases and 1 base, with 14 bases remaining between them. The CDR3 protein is CASSPQPQLNYGYTF. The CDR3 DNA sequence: TGTGCCAGCAGTCCACAGCCCCAGCTTAACTATGGCTACACCTTC.

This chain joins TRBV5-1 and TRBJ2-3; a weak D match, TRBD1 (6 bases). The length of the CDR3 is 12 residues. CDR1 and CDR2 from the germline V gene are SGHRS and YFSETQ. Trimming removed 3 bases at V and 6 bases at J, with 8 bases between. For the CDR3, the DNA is TGCGCCAGCAGCTCTAGGGGGGATACGCAGTATTTT. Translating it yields CASSSRGDTQYF.

The CDR3 is CASSRSVQNSPLHF. The CDR3, as DNA: TGTGCCAGCAGTCGTTCCGTACAAAATTCACCCCTCCACTTT. The chain combines TRBV6-5 with TRBJ1-6; no clear D. V shed 5 bases and J shed 7 bases, with 12 bases lying between them. The CDR3 contains 14 residues. Germline CDR1 reads MNHEY; CDR2 reads SVGAGI.

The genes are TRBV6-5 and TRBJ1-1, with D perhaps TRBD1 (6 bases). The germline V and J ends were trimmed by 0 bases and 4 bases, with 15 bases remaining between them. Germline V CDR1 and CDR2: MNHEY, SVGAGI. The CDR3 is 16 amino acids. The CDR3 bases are TGTGCCAGCAGTTACTCGATCTCCAGGGGCGGCACTGAAGCTTTCTTT. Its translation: CASSYSISRGGTEAFF.

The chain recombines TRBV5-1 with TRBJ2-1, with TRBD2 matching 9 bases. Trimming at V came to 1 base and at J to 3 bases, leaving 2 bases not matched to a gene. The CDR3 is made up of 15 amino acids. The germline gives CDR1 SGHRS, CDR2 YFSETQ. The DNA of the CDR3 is TGCGCCAGCAGCTTGAGACTAGCGGACTACAATGAGCAGTTCTTC. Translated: CASSLRLADYNEQFF.

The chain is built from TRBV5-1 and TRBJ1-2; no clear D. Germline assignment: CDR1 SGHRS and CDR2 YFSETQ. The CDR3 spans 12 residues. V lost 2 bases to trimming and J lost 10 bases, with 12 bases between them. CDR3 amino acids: CASSFAERDYTF. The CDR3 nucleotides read TGCGCCAGCAGCTTCGCCGAACGGGACTACACCTTC.

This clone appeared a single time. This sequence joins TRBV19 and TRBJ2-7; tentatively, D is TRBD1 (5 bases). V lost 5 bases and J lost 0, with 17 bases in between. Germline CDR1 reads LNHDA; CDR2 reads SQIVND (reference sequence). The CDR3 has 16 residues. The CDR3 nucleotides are TGTGCCAGTAGTCCCCGTTTTCAGGGCCGCTCCTACGAGCAGTACTTC. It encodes CASSPRFQGRSYEQYF.

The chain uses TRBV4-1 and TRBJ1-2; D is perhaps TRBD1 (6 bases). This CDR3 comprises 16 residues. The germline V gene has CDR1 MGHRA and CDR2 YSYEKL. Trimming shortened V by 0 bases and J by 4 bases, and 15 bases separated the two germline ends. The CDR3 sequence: CASSQEGSGQPYGYTF. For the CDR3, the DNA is TGCGCCAGCAGCCAAGAAGGGAGCGGACAGCCCTATGGCTACACCTTC.

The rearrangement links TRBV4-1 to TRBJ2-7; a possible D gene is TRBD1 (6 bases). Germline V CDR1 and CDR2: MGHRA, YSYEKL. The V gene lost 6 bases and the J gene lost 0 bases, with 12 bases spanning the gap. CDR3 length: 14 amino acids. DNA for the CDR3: TGCGCCAGCAGACCCCGGGACACCTCCTACGAGCAGTACTTC. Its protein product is CASRPRDTSYEQYF.

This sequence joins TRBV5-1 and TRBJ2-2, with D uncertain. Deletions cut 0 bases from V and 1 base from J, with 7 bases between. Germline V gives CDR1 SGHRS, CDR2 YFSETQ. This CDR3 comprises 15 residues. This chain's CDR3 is CASSLAERNTGELFF. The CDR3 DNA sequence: TGCGCCAGCAGCTTGGCGGAGAGGAACACCGGGGAGCTGTTTTTT.

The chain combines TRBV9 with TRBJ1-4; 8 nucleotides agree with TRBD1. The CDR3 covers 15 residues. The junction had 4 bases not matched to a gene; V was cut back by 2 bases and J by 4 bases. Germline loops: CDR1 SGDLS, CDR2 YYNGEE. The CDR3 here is CASSVDRGYNEKLFF. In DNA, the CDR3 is TGTGCCAGCAGCGTCGACAGGGGATATAATGAAAAACTGTTTTTT.

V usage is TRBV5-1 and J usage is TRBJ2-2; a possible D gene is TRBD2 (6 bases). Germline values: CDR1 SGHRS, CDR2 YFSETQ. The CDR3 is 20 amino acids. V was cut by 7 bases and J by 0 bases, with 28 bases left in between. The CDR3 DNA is TGCGCCAGCGCGGGACGATACGGATTTCCAAAGAACGCGAACACCGGGGAGCTGTTTTTT. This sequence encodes CASAGRYGFPKNANTGELFF. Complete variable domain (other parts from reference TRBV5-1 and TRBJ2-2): KAGVTQTPRYLIKTRGQQVTLSCSPISGHRSVSWYQQTPGQGLQFLFEYFSETQRNKGNFPGRFSGRQFSNSRSEMNVSTLELGDSALYLCASAGRYGFPKNANTGELFFGEGSRLTVL.

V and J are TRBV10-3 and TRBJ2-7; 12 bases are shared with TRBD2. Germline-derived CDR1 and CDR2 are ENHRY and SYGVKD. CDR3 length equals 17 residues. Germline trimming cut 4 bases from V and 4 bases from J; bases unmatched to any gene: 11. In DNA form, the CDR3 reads TGTGCCATCAGTGCGACTAGCGGGAGAGATACGGAATACGAGCAGTACTTC. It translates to CAISATSGRDTEYEQYF.

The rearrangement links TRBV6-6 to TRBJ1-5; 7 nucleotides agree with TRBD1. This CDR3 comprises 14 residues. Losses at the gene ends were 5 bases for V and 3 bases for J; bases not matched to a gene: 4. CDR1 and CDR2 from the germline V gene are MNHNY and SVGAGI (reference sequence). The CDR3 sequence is CASSRDRDNQPQHF. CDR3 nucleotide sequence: TGTGCCAGCAGTCGAGACAGGGACAATCAGCCCCAGCATTTT.

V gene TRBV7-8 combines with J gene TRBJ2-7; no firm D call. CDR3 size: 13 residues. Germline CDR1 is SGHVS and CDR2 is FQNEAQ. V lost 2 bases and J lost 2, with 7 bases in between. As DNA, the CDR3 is TGTGCCAGCAGCTTACGGAGCACCTACGAGCAGTACTTC. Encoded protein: CASSLRSTYEQYF. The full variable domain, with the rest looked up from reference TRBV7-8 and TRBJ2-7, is GAGVSQSPRYKVAKRGQDVALRCDPISGHVSLFWYQQALGQGPEFLTYFQNEAQLDKSGLPSDRFFAERPEGSVSTLKIQRTQQEDSAVYLCASSLRSTYEQYFGPGTRLTVT.

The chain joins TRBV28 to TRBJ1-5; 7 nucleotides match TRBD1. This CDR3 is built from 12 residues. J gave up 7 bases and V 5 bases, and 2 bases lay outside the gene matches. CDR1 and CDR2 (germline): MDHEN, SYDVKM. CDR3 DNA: TGTGCCAGCAGTGCAGGGGGGCAGCCCCAGCATTTT. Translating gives CASSAGGQPQHF. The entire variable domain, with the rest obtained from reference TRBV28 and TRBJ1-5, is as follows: DVKVTQSSRYLVKRTGEKVFLECVQDMDHENMFWYRQDPGLGLRLIYFSYDVKMKEKGDIPEGYSVSREKKERFSLILESASTNQTSMYLCASSAGGQPQHFGDGTRLSIL.

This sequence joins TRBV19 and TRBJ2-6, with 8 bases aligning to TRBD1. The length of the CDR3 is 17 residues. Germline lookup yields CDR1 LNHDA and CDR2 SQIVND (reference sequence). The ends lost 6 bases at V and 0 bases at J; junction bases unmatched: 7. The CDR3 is CASSRTGWGSGANVLTF. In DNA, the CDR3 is TGTGCCAGTAGCAGGACAGGGTGGGGCTCTGGGGCCAACGTCCTGACTTTC.

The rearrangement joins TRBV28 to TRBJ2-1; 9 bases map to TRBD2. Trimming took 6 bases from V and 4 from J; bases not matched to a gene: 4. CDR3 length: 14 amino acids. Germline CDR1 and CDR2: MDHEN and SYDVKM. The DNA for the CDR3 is TGTGCCAGCAGCCTGACTAGCGGATACAATGAGCAGTTCTTC. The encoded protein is CASSLTSGYNEQFF.

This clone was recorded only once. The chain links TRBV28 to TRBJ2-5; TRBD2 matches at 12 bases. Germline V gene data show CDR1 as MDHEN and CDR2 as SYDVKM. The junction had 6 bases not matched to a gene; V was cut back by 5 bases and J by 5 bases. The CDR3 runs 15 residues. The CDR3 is CASSLGLAGLETQYF. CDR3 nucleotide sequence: TGTGCCAGCAGTCTCGGACTAGCGGGGCTCGAGACCCAGTACTTC.

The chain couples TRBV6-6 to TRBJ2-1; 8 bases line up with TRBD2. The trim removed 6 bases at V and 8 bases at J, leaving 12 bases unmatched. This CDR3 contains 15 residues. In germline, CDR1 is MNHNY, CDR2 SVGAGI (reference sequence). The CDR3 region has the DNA TGTGCCAGCAGCCCACACACTAGCGGAAGGGATGAGCAGTTCTTC. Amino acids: CASSPHTSGRDEQFF.

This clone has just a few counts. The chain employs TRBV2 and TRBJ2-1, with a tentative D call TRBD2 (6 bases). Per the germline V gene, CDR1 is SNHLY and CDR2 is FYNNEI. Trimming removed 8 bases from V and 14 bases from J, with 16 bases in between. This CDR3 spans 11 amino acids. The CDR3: CASHLAIVKFF. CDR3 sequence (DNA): TGTGCCAGCCACCTAGCGATCGTGAAGTTCTTC.

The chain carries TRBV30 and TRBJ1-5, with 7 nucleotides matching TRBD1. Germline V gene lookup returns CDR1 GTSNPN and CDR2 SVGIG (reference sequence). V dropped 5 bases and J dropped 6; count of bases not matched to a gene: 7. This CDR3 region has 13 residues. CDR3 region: CAWAHRGFQPQHF. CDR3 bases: TGTGCCTGGGCCCACAGGGGATTTCAGCCCCAGCATTTT.

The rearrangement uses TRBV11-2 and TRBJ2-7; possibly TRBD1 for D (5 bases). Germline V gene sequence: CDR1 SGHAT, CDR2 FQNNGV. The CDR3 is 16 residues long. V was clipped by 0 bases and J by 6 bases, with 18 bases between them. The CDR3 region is CASSLDPSKGSREQYF. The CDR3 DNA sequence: TGTGCCAGCAGCTTAGATCCGAGTAAGGGGTCTCGCGAGCAGTACTTC.

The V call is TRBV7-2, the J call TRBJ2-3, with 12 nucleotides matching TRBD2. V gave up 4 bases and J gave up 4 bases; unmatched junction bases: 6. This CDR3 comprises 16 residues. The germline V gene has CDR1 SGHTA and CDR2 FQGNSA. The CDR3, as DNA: TGTGCCAGCAGCTCGACTAGCGGGAGTGGCGCAGATACGCAGTATTTT. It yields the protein CASSSTSGSGADTQYF.

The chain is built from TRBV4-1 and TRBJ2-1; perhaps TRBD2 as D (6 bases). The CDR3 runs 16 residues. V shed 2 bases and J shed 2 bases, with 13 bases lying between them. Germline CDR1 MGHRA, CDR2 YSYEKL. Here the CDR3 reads CASSQRDLGTYNEQFF. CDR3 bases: TGCGCCAGCAGCCAACGGGACTTAGGGACCTACAATGAGCAGTTCTTC.

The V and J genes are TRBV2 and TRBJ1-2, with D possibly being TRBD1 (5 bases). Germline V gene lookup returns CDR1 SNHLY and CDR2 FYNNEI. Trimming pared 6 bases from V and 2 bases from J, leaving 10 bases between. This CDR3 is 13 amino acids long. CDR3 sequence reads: CASSLTENYGYTF. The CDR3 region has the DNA TGTGCCAGCAGCCTGACAGAAAACTATGGCTACACCTTC.

CDR3 amino acids: CASSDLEVAGGVYGYTF. The CDR3 coding sequence is TGTGCCAGCAGCGATTTGGAAGTGGCAGGGGGCGTTTATGGCTACACCTTC. The chain recombines TRBV5-4 with TRBJ1-2; 8 bases match TRBD1. CDR3 length equals 17 residues. J gave up 5 bases and V 4 bases, and 16 bases lay outside the gene matches. Germline V gene sequence: CDR1 SGHNT, CDR2 YYREEE (reference sequence).

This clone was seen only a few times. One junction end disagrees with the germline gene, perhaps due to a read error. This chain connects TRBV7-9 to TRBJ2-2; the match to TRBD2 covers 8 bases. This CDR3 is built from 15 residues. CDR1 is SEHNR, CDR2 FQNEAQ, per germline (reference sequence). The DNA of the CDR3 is TGTTCCAGCAGGGACTGGCGGGAGGAAGGCGGGGAGCTGTTTTTT. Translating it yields CSSRDWREEGGELFF.

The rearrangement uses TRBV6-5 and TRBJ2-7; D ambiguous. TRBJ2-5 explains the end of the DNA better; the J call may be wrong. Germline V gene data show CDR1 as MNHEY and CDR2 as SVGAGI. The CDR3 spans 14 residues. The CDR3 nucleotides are TGTGCCAGCAGTAAGACAACATTTGTAAAGACCCAGTACTTC. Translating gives CASSKTTFVKTQYF.

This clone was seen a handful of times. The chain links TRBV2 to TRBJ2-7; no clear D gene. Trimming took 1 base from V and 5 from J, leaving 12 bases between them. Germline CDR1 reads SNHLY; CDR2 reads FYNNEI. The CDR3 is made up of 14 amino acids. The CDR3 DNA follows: TGTGCCAGCAGTGAAGTAGCCCGGAGCCACGAGCAGTACTTC. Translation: CASSEVARSHEQYF.